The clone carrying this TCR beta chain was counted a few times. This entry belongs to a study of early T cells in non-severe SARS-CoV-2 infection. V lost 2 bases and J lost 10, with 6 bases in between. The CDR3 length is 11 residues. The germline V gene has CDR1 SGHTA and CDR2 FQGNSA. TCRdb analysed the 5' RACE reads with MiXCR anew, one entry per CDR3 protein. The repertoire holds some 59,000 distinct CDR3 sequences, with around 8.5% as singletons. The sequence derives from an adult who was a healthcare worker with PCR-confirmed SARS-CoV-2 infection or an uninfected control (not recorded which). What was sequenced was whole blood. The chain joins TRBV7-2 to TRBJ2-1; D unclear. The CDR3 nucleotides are TGTGCCAGCAGCTTAATCCGCGAGCAGTTCTTC. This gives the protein CASSLIREQFF.